The TCR beta chain described here comes from a study of blood T cells in healthy people across ages. The second PCR ran roughly 6 to 11 cycles with a sample-barcoded 5' primer and J-beta primers. TCRdb reanalysed the 5' RACE reads using MiXCR and keeps one entry per CDR3 protein. The repertoire holds about 1.4 million distinct CDR3 sequences, approximately 59% seen once, with approximately 7% in the top ten. In this sample, this clonotype turned up once. Source material: blood. This clonotype was sampled from a man between 18 and 35 years old in good health.

This CDR3 is CASSPLERGADEQYF. CDR3 sequence (DNA): TGTGCCAGCAGCCCACTTGAGCGGGGGGCTGACGAGCAGTACTTC. The genes are TRBV6-2 or TRBV6-3 and TRBJ2-7; 9 bases agree with TRBD2. Unmatched junction bases numbered 11, after V lost 6 bases and J lost 5 bases. Germline lookup yields CDR1 MNHEY and CDR2 SVGEGT. The length of the CDR3 is 15 residues.